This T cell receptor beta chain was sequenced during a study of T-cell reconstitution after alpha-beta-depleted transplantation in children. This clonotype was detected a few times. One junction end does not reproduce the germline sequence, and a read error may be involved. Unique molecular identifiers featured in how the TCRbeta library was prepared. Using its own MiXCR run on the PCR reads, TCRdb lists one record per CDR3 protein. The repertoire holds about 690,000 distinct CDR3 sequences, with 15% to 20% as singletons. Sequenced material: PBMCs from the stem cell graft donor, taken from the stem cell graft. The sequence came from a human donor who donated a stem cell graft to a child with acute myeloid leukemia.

The CDR3 DNA follows: TGCAGTGCCCTATGGACTAGCGGGGGGACCCCCATACTCTTC. It encodes CSALWTSGGTPILF. V usage is TRBV20-1 and J usage is TRBJ2-1; TRBD2 matches at 14 bases. This CDR3 region has 14 residues. Germline CDR1 reads DFQATT; CDR2 reads SNEGSKA (reference sequence).